The sequence of this T cell receptor (beta chain) was determined in a study of T cell responses to AZD1222 COVID-19 vaccine. Study at large: Pooling covered second doses at about 4 or about 12 weeks. Study-level findings and limits: Clonal diversity was possibly underestimated, and white British individuals and females predominated among donors.

Of note for this clone: No antigen is known for it.

The assay was immunoSEQ multiplex PCR, and TCRdb's table has in-frame clones only and misses some. The sample includes approximately 120,000 clones, over 70% of them seen just once. Trimming removed 1 base at V and 4 bases at J, with 10 bases between. The CDR3 covers 14 residues. Germline assignment: CDR1 LGHDT and CDR2 YNNKEL (reference sequence). The sequencing here drew on peripheral blood, taken on day 0 of AZD1222 vaccination. This clonotype originated in an adult in good health. The rearrangement joins TRBV3-1 (or the pseudogene TRBV3-2) to TRBJ1-2; TRBD1 might be the D (5 bases). In nucleotides, the CDR3 is TGTGCCAGCAGCCAAGCCGGGGGAGGCTATGGCTACACCTTC. Its protein is CASSQAGGGYGYTF.